The 5 T cell receptor beta chains in this list originate from one sample, sequenced in a study of T cells after yellow fever vaccination. TCRdb processed the 5' RACE reads anew with MiXCR; each CDR3 protein has one entry. The repertoire holds 100,000 to 150,000 distinct CDR3 sequences, with nearly 7.5% as singletons. This material consisted of CD4+ T cells sorted from PBMCs, taken 10 to 11 days after the first yellow fever vaccination. Receptors were obtained from a man between 18 and 35 years old who received the YFV17D yellow fever vaccine.

The sample holds many counts of this clonotype. The chain joins TRBV12-3 or TRBV12-4 to TRBJ2-7, with TRBD2 as a possible D gene (5 bases). The CDR3 runs to 13 residues. The V and J ends lost 2 bases and 1 base respectively, with 6 bases between them. The CDR3 sequence is CASSLQRSYEQYF. Written as DNA, the CDR3 is TGTGCCAGCAGTTTACAGCGGTCCTACGAGCAGTACTTC.

This clonotype came up many times. V gene TRBV6-1 combines with J gene TRBJ1-1; D not resolved. The V gene's germline CDR1 is MNHNS and CDR2 SASEGT. CDR3 size: 13 residues. V was shortened by 2 bases and J by 4 bases, with 8 bases between the two germline ends. CDR3 DNA sequence: TGTGCCAGCAGTGAACAGGAAGGCACTGAAGCTTTCTTT. Protein sequence: CASSEQEGTEAFF.

The chain is built from TRBV11-1 and TRBJ1-6; D gene unclear. Trimming shortened V by 5 bases and J by 10 bases, and 12 bases separated the two germline ends. The CDR3 loop spans 13 amino acids. The V gene's germline CDR1 is SGHAT and CDR2 FQDESV (reference sequence). The CDR3 bases are TGTGCCAGCAGCGGCGAGGGCGCCTCACCCCTCCACTTT. It specifies CASSGEGASPLHF.

The gene calls are TRBV14 and TRBJ2-3; TRBD2 matches at 9 bases. Germline V gene sequence: CDR1 SGHDN, CDR2 FVKESK. There are 16 residues in the CDR3. V gave up 2 bases and J gave up 3 bases; unmatched junction bases: 6. CDR3 residues: CASSQLGTSTTDTQYF. CDR3 nucleotides: TGTGCCAGCAGCCAACTAGGGACTAGCACAACAGATACGCAGTATTTT.

This clonotype was detected many times. The CDR3 sequence: CASSLGHLNYGYTF. CDR3 bases: TGTGCCAGCAGCTTGGGACACCTTAACTATGGCTACACCTTC. The chain joins TRBV7-6 to TRBJ1-2, with D perhaps TRBD1 (6 bases). Germline loops: CDR1 SGHVS, CDR2 FNYEAQ. V was trimmed by 3 bases and J by 1 base, leaving 9 bases between them. The CDR3 has 14 amino acids.